A single sample is the source of the 2 T cell receptor beta chains below, sequenced in a study of blood T cell repertoires in COVID-19. Assay: immunoSEQ multiplex PCR; the TCRdb copy retains only in-frame clones and omits some. The sample comprises more than 75,000 clones, almost 90% of which are singletons, and approximately 5% rests with the top ten. The sample taken for sequencing was peripheral blood. The receptors derive from a woman older than 75 with acute or convalescent COVID-19.

J is TRBJ2-7 and V is TRBV7-2; a weak D match, TRBD1 (6 bases). CDR1 is SGHTA, CDR2 FQGNSA, per germline. Trimming cost V 5 bases and J 2 bases, with 19 bases left between them. The CDR3 is 16 residues long. CDR3 sequence reads: CASSIDSQGNAYEQYF. CDR3 coding DNA: TGTGCCAGCAGCATAGATTCACAGGGTAATGCCTACGAGCAGTACTTC. Variable domain in full (rest from reference TRBV7-2 and TRBJ2-7): GAGVSQSPSNKVTEKGKDVELRCDPISGHTALYWYRQSLGQGLEFLIYFQGNSAPDKSGLPSDRFSAERTGGSVSTLTIQRTQQEDSAVYLCASSIDSQGNAYEQYFGPGTRLTVT.

This chain joins TRBV12-3 or TRBV12-4 and TRBJ2-7; the D gene is possibly TRBD2 (6 bases). V was trimmed by 5 bases and J by 3 bases, leaving 11 bases between them. The CDR3 totals 13 residues. The CDR3 sequence is CASSLAGNYEQYF. The CDR3 region has the DNA TGTGCCAGCAGTCTGGCGGGGAACTACGAGCAGTACTTC.